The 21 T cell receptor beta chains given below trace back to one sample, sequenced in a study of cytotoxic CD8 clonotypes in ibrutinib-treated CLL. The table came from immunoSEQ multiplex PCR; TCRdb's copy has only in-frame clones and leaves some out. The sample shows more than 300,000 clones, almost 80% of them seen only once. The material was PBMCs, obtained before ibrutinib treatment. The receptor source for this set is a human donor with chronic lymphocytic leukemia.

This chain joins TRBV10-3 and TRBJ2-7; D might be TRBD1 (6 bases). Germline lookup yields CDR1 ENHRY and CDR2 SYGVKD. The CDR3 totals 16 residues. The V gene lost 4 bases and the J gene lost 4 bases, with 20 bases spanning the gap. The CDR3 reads CAISVGTTGEGYEQYF. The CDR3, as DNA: TGTGCCATCAGTGTCGGGACAACCGGAGAGGGATACGAGCAGTACTTC.

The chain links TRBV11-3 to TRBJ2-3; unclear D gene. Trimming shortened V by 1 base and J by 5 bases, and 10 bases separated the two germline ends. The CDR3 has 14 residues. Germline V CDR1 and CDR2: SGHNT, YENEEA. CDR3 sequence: CASSLGLRQDTQYF. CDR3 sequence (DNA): TGTGCCAGCAGCTTAGGACTGAGGCAAGATACGCAGTATTTT.

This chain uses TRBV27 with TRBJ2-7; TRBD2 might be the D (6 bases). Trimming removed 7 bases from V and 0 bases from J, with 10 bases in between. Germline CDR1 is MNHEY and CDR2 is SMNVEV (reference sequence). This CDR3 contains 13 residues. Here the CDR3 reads CASIGTDSYEQYF. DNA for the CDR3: TGTGCCAGCATTGGGACTGACTCCTACGAGCAGTACTTC.

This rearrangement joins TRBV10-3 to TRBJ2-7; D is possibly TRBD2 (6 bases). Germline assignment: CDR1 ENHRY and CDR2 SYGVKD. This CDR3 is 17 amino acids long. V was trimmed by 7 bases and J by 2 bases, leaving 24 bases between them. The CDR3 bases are TGTGCCATCATGGCAGAGTGGGGCTATAGCGGAACCTACGAGCAGTACTTC. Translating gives CAIMAEWGYSGTYEQYF.

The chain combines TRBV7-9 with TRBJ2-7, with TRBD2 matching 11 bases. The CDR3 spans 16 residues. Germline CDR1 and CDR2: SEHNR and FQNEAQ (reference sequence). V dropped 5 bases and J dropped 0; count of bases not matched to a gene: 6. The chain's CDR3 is CASSHIAGGPSYEQYF. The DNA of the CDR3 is TGTGCCAGCAGCCACATAGCGGGAGGGCCCTCCTACGAGCAGTACTTC. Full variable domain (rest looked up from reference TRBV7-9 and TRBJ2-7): DTGVSQNPRHKITKRGQNVTFRCDPISEHNRLYWYRQTLGQGPEFLTYFQNEAQLEKSRLLSDRFSAERPKGSFSTLEIQRTEQGDSAMYLCASSHIAGGPSYEQYFGPGTRLTVT.

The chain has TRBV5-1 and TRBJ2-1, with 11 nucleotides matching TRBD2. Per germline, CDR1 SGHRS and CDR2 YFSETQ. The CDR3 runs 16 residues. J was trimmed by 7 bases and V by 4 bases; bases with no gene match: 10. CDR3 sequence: CASSPLTSGIGNEQFF. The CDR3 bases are TGCGCCAGCAGCCCCCTGACTAGCGGGATAGGTAATGAGCAGTTCTTC.

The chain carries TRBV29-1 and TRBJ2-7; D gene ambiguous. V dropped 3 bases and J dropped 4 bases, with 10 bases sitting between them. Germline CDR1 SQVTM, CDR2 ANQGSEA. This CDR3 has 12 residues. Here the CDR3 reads CSVEGGEYEQYF. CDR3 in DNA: TGCAGCGTTGAGGGTGGGGAATACGAGCAGTACTTC.

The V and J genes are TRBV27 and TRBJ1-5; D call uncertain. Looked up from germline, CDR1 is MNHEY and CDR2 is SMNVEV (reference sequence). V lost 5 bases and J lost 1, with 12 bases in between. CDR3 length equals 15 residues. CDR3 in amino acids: CASSLHSPSNQPQHF. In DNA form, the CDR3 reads TGTGCCAGCAGTCTCCACTCGCCGAGCAATCAGCCCCAGCATTTT.

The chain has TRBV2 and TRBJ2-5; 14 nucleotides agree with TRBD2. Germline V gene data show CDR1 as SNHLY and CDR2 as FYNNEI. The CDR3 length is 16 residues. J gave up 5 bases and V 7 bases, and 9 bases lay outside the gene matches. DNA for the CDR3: TGTGCCAGCAACAAACCGGGACTAGCGGGAGTGGAGACCCAGTACTTC. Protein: CASNKPGLAGVETQYF.

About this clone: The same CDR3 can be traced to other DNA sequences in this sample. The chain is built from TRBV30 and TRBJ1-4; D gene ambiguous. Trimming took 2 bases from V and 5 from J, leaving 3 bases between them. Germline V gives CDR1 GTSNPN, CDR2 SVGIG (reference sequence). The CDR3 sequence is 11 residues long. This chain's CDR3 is CAWSPNEKLFF. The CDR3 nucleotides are TGTGCCTGGAGTCCCAATGAAAAACTGTTTTTT.

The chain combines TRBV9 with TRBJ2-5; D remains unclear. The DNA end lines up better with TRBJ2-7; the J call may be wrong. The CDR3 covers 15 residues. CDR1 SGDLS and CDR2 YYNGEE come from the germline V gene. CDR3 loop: CASSDRPESSYEQYF. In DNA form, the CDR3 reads TGTGCCAGCAGCGACCGACCCGAGAGCTCCTACGAGCAGTACTTC.

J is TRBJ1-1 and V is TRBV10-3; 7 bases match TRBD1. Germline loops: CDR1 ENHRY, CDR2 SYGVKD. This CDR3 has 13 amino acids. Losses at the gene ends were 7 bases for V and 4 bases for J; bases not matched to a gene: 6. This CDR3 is CAINTGVGTEAFF. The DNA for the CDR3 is TGTGCCATCAATACAGGGGTAGGCACTGAAGCTTTCTTT.

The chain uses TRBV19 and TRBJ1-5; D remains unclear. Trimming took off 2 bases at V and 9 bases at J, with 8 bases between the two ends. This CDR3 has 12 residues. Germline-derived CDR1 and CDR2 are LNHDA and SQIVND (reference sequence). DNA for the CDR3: TGTGCCAGTAGTATATTAGTAGGGCCCCAGCATTTT. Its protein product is CASSILVGPQHF.

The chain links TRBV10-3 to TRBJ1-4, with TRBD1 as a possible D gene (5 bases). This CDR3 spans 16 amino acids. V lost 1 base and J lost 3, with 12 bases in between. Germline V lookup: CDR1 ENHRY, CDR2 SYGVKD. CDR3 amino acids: CAISEWQGQANEKLFF. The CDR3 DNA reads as TGTGCCATCAGTGAGTGGCAGGGTCAAGCTAATGAAAAACTGTTTTTT.

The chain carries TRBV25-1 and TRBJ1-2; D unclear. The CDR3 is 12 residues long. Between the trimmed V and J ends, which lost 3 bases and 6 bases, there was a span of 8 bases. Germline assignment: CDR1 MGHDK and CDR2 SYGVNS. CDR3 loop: CASSEAGDGYTF. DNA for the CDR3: TGTGCCAGCAGTGAGGCAGGAGATGGCTACACCTTC.

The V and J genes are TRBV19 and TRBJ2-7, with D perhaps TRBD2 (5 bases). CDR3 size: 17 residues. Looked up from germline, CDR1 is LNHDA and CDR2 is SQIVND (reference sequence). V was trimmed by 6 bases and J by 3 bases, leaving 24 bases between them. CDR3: CASSVGGIGQDFYEQYF. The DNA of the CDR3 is TGTGCCAGTAGCGTCGGAGGAATAGGGCAAGACTTCTACGAGCAGTACTTC.

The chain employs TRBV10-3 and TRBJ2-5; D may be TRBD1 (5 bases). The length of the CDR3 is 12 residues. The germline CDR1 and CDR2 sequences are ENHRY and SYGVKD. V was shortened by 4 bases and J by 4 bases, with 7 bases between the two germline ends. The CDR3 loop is CAISAGLETQYF. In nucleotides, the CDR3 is TGTGCCATCAGTGCAGGGTTAGAGACCCAGTACTTC.

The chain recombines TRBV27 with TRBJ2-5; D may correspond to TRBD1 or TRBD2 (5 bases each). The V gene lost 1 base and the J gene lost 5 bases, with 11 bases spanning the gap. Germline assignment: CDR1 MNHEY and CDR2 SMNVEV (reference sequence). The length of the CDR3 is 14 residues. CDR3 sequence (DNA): TGTGCCAGCAGTTTATTGGGGGTGGCGGAGACCCAGTACTTC. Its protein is CASSLLGVAETQYF.

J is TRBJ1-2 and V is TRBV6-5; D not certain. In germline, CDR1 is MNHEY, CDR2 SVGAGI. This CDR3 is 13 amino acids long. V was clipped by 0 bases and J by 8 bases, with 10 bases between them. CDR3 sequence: CASSYSAAWGYTF. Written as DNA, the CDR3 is TGTGCCAGCAGTTACTCAGCCGCTTGGGGCTACACCTTC.

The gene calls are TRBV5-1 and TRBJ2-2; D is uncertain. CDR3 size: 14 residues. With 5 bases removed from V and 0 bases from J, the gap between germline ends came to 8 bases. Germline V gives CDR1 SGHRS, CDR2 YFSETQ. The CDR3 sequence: CASRSQANTGELFF. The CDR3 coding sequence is TGCGCCAGCAGAAGCCAAGCGAACACCGGGGAGCTGTTTTTT.

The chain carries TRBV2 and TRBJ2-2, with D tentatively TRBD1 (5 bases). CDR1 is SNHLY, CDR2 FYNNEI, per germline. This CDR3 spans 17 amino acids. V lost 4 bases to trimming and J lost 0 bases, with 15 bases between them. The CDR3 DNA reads TGTGCCAGCAGTGGGTCCAGGGATGACGCGAACACCGGGGAGCTGTTTTTT. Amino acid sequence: CASSGSRDDANTGELFF.